The entry below gives a single T cell receptor (beta chain) sequence along with its context. Per the authors' pipeline: Estimation of nucleated cell counts was performed using reference gene primer amplification. Profiled with immunoSEQ multiplex PCR; TCRdb holds only in-frame clones, not every one. V and J calls and clone size are given by that table; D and trimming were obtained from the DNA. The sample contains approximately 45,000 clones, 83% of which appear only once. This sample was included in a study of blood T cell repertoires in COVID-19. About the study: Samples taken during acute and convalescent COVID-19 were collected in the United States, Italy and Spain. PBMCs, B-cell-depleted T cells, or T cells provided the cDNA or gDNA that made up the material.

The receptor was derived from a woman aged 80 or over with acute or convalescent COVID-19. The sample comprised peripheral blood.

CDR3: CASSLGGGIYEQYF. In DNA, the CDR3 is TGTGCCAGCAGCTTGGGGGGCGGGATCTACGAGCAGTACTTC. The chain is built from TRBV5-6 and TRBJ2-7, with D possibly matching TRBD2 (6 bases). The CDR3 has 14 residues. Per the germline V gene, CDR1 is SGHDT and CDR2 is YYEEEE. Trimming pared 0 bases from V and 3 bases from J, leaving 10 bases between.